Listed below are T cell receptor beta chains from one sample, sequenced in a study of cytomegalovirus exposure and HLA in healthy donors. The method was immunoSEQ multiplex PCR; TCRdb's version includes in-frame clones alone and lacks a portion of them. The sample includes fewer than 250,000 clones, about 80% of them seen just once. Sequencing was performed on PBMCs. These receptors all come from a middle-aged man in good health and CMV-seronegative. The CDR3 runs from the conserved cysteine through the conserved F or W. The order of the fields is J gene, D gene, CDR3 length, V gene, CDR3 protein, CDR3 DNA. The D gene is left open where the match is weak.

j_call: TRBJ1-3; d_call: NA; cdr3_length: 15; v_call: TRBV27; cdr3_aa: CASSPLATSGNTIYF; cdr3_nt: TGTGCCAGCAGTCCTCTAGCGACATCTGGAAACACCATATATTTT
j_call: TRBJ1-1; d_call: NA; cdr3_length: 16; v_call: TRBV9; cdr3_aa: CASSPPSALMNTEAFF; cdr3_nt: TGTGCCAGCAGCCCCCCTAGCGCACTTATGAACACTGAAGCTTTCTTT
j_call: TRBJ1-3; d_call: TRBD1; cdr3_length: 11; v_call: TRBV30; cdr3_aa: CATGVGNTIYF; cdr3_nt: TGTGCCACAGGGGTTGGAAACACCATATATTTT
j_call: TRBJ2-1; d_call: NA; cdr3_length: 13; v_call: TRBV11-3; cdr3_aa: CASSLGVTNEQFF; cdr3_nt: TGTGCCAGCAGCTTAGGAGTTACCAATGAGCAGTTCTTC
j_call: TRBJ2-7; d_call: NA; cdr3_length: 17; v_call: TRBV5-1; cdr3_aa: CAIKDDVGLLISYEQYF; cdr3_nt: TGCGCCATCAAGGATGATGTCGGACTACTCATTTCCTACGAGCAGTACTTC
j_call: TRBJ2-7; d_call: NA; cdr3_length: 14; v_call: TRBV19; cdr3_aa: CASSIAGGSYEQYF; cdr3_nt: TGTGCCAGTAGTATAGCTGGCGGTTCCTACGAGCAGTACTTC
j_call: TRBJ1-2; d_call: NA; cdr3_length: 12; v_call: TRBV14; cdr3_aa: CASSQASYGYTF; cdr3_nt: TGTGCCAGCAGCCAAGCTTCCTATGGCTACACCTTC
j_call: TRBJ1-1; d_call: NA; cdr3_length: 16; v_call: TRBV4-1; cdr3_aa: CASSQDHKPQNTEAFF; cdr3_nt: TGCGCCAGCAGCCAAGATCATAAGCCCCAGAACACTGAAGCTTTCTTT
j_call: TRBJ2-1; d_call: NA; cdr3_length: 16; v_call: TRBV7-9; cdr3_aa: CASSFRGRGSYNEQFF; cdr3_nt: TGTGCCAGCAGCTTCCGAGGCAGGGGTTCGTACAATGAGCAGTTCTTC
j_call: TRBJ2-7; d_call: TRBD1; cdr3_length: 13; v_call: TRBV12-5; cdr3_aa: CASGLGQGVEQYF; cdr3_nt: TGTGCTAGTGGTTTGGGACAGGGGGTCGAGCAGTACTTC
j_call: TRBJ2-7; d_call: TRBD1; cdr3_length: 19; v_call: TRBV19; cdr3_aa: CASSIAFVSRDRVVNEQYF; cdr3_nt: TGTGCCAGTAGTATAGCTTTCGTTTCGCGGGACAGGGTGGTGAACGAGCAGTACTTC
j_call: TRBJ2-4; d_call: NA; cdr3_length: 14; v_call: TRBV5-1; cdr3_aa: CASSSGREMDIQYF; cdr3_nt: TGCGCCAGCAGCTCGGGACGGGAGATGGACATTCAGTACTTC
j_call: TRBJ2-3; d_call: TRBD2; cdr3_length: 16; v_call: TRBV7-9; cdr3_aa: CASSFLTSASTDTQYF; cdr3_nt: TGTGCCAGCAGCTTCCTGACTAGCGCGAGCACAGATACGCAGTATTTT